A selection of T cell receptor beta chains follows, all from one sample in a study of Ad26.COV2.S vaccination and SARS-CoV-2 variants. Profiling relied on immunoSEQ multiplex PCR, and the TCRdb table lists in-frame clones only, not all of them. Counted here are 75,000 to 100,000 clones, 82% occurring once; the ten biggest clones make up more than 15%. The sequenced sample was peripheral blood, obtained after recovery from COVID-19. All receptors derive from a human donor who had recovered from COVID-19. Each CDR3 is given with its conserved first and last residue. The order of the fields is J gene, V gene, CDR3 protein.

j_gene: TRBJ2-3; v_gene: TRBV6-2/TRBV6-3; CDR3aa: CASSSLPGQGDDTQYF
j_gene: TRBJ1-2; v_gene: TRBV7-9; CDR3aa: CASSSPRTGTYGYTF
j_gene: TRBJ1-5; v_gene: TRBV6-2/TRBV6-3; CDR3aa: CASSYSGQGRNQPQHF
j_gene: TRBJ2-3; v_gene: TRBV2; CDR3aa: CASSARTSGSLVWDTQYF
j_gene: TRBJ2-1; v_gene: TRBV4-3; CDR3aa: CASSQDGTGGYNEQFF
j_gene: TRBJ2-1; v_gene: TRBV4-1; CDR3aa: CASSQFVSYNEQFF
j_gene: TRBJ1-5; v_gene: TRBV4-1; CDR3aa: CASSQERENQPQHF
j_gene: TRBJ1-1; v_gene: TRBV9; CDR3aa: CASSVVGVDTEAFF
j_gene: TRBJ2-3; v_gene: TRBV15; CDR3aa: CATSRAVDRFFPDTQYF
j_gene: TRBJ2-1; v_gene: TRBV18; CDR3aa: CASSLAVNEQFF